This record covers a single T cell receptor beta chain. Sequenced by immunoSEQ multiplex PCR; TCRdb stores in-frame clones only, minus some. The sample yields 200,000 or so clones, approximately 70% seen once. These data are taken from a study of cytotoxic CD8 clonotypes in ibrutinib-treated CLL. The sequencing used PBMCs, collected after 12 months of ibrutinib treatment. The TCR originated in a human donor with chronic lymphocytic leukemia.

As DNA, the CDR3 is TGTGCCAGCAGCTTAAAGGGGGGCCAAGAGACCCAGTACTTC. Its protein product is CASSLKGGQETQYF. J is TRBJ2-5 and V is TRBV7-3; perhaps D is TRBD1 or TRBD2 (6 bases each). With 1 base removed from V and 1 base from J, the gap between germline ends came to 7 bases. Germline V gene sequence: CDR1 SGHTA, CDR2 FQGTGA. This CDR3 has 14 residues.